This TCR beta chain is from a study of blood T cell repertoires in COVID-19. Study-wide context: The United States, Italy and Spain provided the acute and convalescent COVID-19 samples.

Germline CDR1 reads MNHEY; CDR2 reads SMNVEV (reference sequence). V was pared by 6 bases and J by 8 bases, with 10 bases of the junction left unmatched. This CDR3 is built from 16 residues. Per the original methods: Estimated nucleated cell counts came from reference gene primer amplification. Repertoires were generated with immunoSEQ multiplex PCR, while TCRdb's copy carries only in-frame clones and drops some. V and J calls and clone size are copied from that table; D and trimming were computed from the DNA. The sample has around 250,000 clones; around nine tenths are singletons. The rearrangement links TRBV27 to TRBJ1-6; 10 bases align to TRBD1. Material: PBMCs or T cells enriched from blood (not recorded which). The receptor's source is a woman aged 45 to 65 who had recovered from COVID-19. The CDR3 region is CASRDRDRGRYSPLHF. The CDR3 nucleotides are TGTGCCAGCAGAGACCGGGACAGGGGCCGTTATTCACCCCTCCACTTT.